Each of the 15 T cell receptor beta chains below was sequenced from the same sample in a study of identical twins. MiXCR was run by TCRdb on the 5' RACE reads, yielding one entry per CDR3 protein. The sample lists approximately 190,000 distinct CDR3 sequences, about 16% occurring once. These data were also reused for a study on T cells expressing NK-cell markers.

The sequenced sample was CD8+ T cells sorted from blood. Receptors originate from a woman aged 18-35 years in good health.

This clonotype has just a few counts. CDR3 coding DNA: TGTGCCAGCAGTTTCGGAGATCTTCAGTACTTC. It translates to CASSFGDLQYF. The chain uses TRBV12-3 or TRBV12-4 and TRBJ2-4; no reliable D call. V gave up 3 bases and J gave up 11 bases, with 8 bases separating them. This CDR3 is 11 amino acids long.

V and J are TRBV12-3 or TRBV12-4 and TRBJ2-7, with D possibly TRBD2 on 6 matching bases. The CDR3 consists of 13 residues. The germline V and J ends were trimmed by 5 bases and 4 bases, with 12 bases remaining between them. The CDR3 DNA follows: TGTGCCAGCAGTACCGACGGGAGTTACGAGCAGTACTTC. Translation: CASSTDGSYEQYF.

The rearrangement links TRBV3-1 to TRBJ2-1; TRBD2 matches at 8 bases. Germline V CDR1 and CDR2: LGHDT, YNNKEL (reference sequence). The CDR3 consists of 18 residues. V dropped 4 bases and J dropped 1; count of bases not matched to a gene: 12. The CDR3 DNA reads as TGTGCCAGCAGCCCCCCCGATTTAGCGGGGCCTTCCTACAATGAGCAGTTCTTC. It translates to CASSPPDLAGPSYNEQFF.

The chain has TRBV29-1 and TRBJ1-2; a possible D gene is TRBD1 (5 bases). Germline V lookup: CDR1 SQVTM, CDR2 ANQGSEA. This CDR3 spans 16 amino acids. Trimming took 1 base from V and 3 from J, leaving 18 bases between them. The CDR3 is CSVEGVAGPADYGYTF. CDR3 nucleotide sequence: TGCAGCGTTGAAGGGGTGGCAGGGCCCGCGGACTATGGCTACACCTTC.

The chain carries TRBV10-3 and TRBJ1-1; D may be TRBD1 (5 bases). Trimming pared 6 bases from V and 0 bases from J, leaving 11 bases between. Germline loops: CDR1 ENHRY, CDR2 SYGVKD. The CDR3 length is 14 residues. DNA for the CDR3: TGTGCCATCAGAGGGGTTAGCGTGAACACTGAAGCTTTCTTT. It encodes CAIRGVSVNTEAFF.

J is TRBJ1-2 and V is TRBV7-9; D remains ambiguous. Trimming took off 3 bases at V and 0 bases at J, with 8 bases between the two ends. The germline gives CDR1 SEHNR, CDR2 FQNEAQ (reference sequence). This CDR3 region has 14 residues. The CDR3 loop reads CASSLESSNYGYTF. The DNA for the CDR3 is TGTGCCAGCAGCTTGGAAAGCTCTAACTATGGCTACACCTTC.

This clonotype was observed at least ten times. The chain is built from TRBV10-3 and TRBJ2-3; no clear D gene. V was shortened by 3 bases and J by 0 bases, with 4 bases between the two germline ends. CDR3 length equals 13 residues. Germline V gene lookup returns CDR1 ENHRY and CDR2 SYGVKD. This CDR3 is CAISDGSTDTQYF. As DNA, the CDR3 is TGTGCCATCAGTGATGGGAGCACAGATACGCAGTATTTT.

V and J are TRBV4-3 and TRBJ2-7; D not resolved. Germline V gene data show CDR1 as LGHNA and CDR2 as YSLEER. Trimming took off 0 bases at V and 4 bases at J, with 16 bases between the two ends. CDR3 length equals 16 residues. CDR3 nucleotides: TGCGCCAGCAGCCAAGATTCCGTGGGCTCGGCGTACGAGCAGTACTTC. Its protein is CASSQDSVGSAYEQYF.

V and J are TRBV5-1 and TRBJ2-1, with D possibly matching TRBD2 (6 bases). The germline V gene has CDR1 SGHRS and CDR2 YFSETQ. The V end was cut by 4 bases, the J end by 1 base, with 15 bases between. The CDR3 sequence is 16 residues long. The CDR3, as DNA: TGCGCCAGCAGCCCGGAGGGGCGACCGTCCTACAATGAGCAGTTCTTC. Translation: CASSPEGRPSYNEQFF.

This clonotype was seen repeatedly, ten times or more. The rearrangement uses TRBV7-8 and TRBJ2-1, with D possibly matching TRBD2 (5 bases). V was pared by 5 bases and J by 2 bases, with 10 bases between. This CDR3 has 14 residues. CDR1 is SGHVS and CDR2 is FQNEAQ in the germline V gene. The CDR3: CASSRTGTYNEQFF. DNA for the CDR3: TGTGCCAGCAGCAGAACCGGGACCTACAATGAGCAGTTCTTC.

In its sample, this clonotype was seen a few times. The chain employs TRBV3-1 and TRBJ2-5; possible D gene TRBD2, 5 bases. This CDR3 has 15 amino acids. The germline CDR1 and CDR2 sequences are LGHDT and YNNKEL (reference sequence). The ends were cut back, 3 bases at V and 0 bases at J, with 11 bases in the middle. The CDR3 loop is CASSQSTSYQETQYF. In DNA form, the CDR3 reads TGTGCCAGCAGCCAGTCCACTAGTTACCAAGAGACCCAGTACTTC.

The chain is built from TRBV7-2 and TRBJ2-3; D is uncertain. The germline V and J ends were trimmed by 4 bases and 6 bases, with 20 bases remaining between them. CDR1 and CDR2 from the germline V gene are SGHTA and FQGNSA. CDR3 length equals 16 residues. CDR3: CASSSLLVASTDTQYF. DNA of the CDR3: TGTGCCAGCAGCTCCCTTTTGGTAGCTTCCACGGATACGCAGTATTTT.

The chain's CDR3 is CASSLDLREQYF. The DNA for the CDR3 is TGTGCCAGCAGTTTAGATCTCCGCGAGCAGTACTTC. The V and J genes are TRBV12-3 or TRBV12-4 and TRBJ2-7, with D unresolved. CDR3 size: 12 residues. Trimming removed 1 base from V and 6 bases from J, with 7 bases in between.

The chain is built from TRBV5-6 and TRBJ2-1; weak D call: TRBD1 (6 bases). Germline lookup yields CDR1 SGHDT and CDR2 YYEEEE. V was pared by 0 bases and J by 5 bases, with 12 bases between. The CDR3 length is 15 residues. CDR3 sequence: CASSLGWGRHNEQFF. The CDR3 nucleotides read TGTGCCAGCAGCTTGGGATGGGGGCGGCACAATGAGCAGTTCTTC. Filled out from reference TRBV5-6 and TRBJ2-1, the complete variable domain reads DAGVTQSPTHLIKTRGQQVTLRCSPKSGHDTVSWYQQALGQGPQFIFQYYEEEERQRGNFPDRFSGHQFPNYSSELNVNALLLGDSALYLCASSLGWGRHNEQFFGPGTRLTVL.

V gene TRBV7-8 combines with J gene TRBJ2-1, with 9 bases that match TRBD2. Per germline, CDR1 SGHVS and CDR2 FQNEAQ. This CDR3 is built from 14 residues. The trim removed 8 bases at V and 4 bases at J, leaving 6 bases unmatched. The CDR3 DNA follows: TGTGCCAGCCTGCGGGAGGGAATTTACAATGAGCAGTTCTTC. This sequence encodes CASLREGIYNEQFF.